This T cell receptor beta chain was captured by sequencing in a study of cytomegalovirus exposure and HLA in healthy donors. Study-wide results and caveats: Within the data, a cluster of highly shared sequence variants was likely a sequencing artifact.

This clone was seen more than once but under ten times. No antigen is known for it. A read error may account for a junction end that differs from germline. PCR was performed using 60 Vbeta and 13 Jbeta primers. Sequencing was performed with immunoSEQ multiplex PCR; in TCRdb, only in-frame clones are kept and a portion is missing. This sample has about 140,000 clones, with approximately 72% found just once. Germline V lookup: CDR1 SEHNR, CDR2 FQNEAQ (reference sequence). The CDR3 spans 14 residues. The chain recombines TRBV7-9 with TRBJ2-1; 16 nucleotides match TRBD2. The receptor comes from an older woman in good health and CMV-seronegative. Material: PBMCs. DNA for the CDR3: TGTTCCAGCAGCCAGGGACTAGCGGGGGGGGAGCAGTTCTTC. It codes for CSSSQGLAGGEQFF.